This T cell receptor (beta chain) was captured in a study of shared clonotypes between healthy human individuals. This clone was found once. The antigen is undetermined. Germline CDR1 ENHRY, CDR2 SYGVKD. This CDR3 is 12 amino acids long. J lost 5 bases, V lost 10 bases, and 6 bases had no gene match. Those who donated were healthy HIV-negative adults, with no recent acute infections or vaccinations reported. The study drew all its donors from Caucasian adults living in Nashville, Tennessee. Overall study results and limits: The four-donor shared clonotypes exceeded non-shared clonotypes in generation probability, with non-shared ones scoring lower. Naive CD4 clonotypes overlapped across a handful of donors at around 5%.

Repertoires were generated with immunoSEQ multiplex PCR, while TCRdb's copy carries only in-frame clones and drops some. The table records about 1 million clones, about 74% of them present only once. The sequencing sample was made of memory CD4+ T cells sorted from blood. The subset was: CD45RA-negative fraction. This clonotype was sampled from a man between 18 and 29 years old in good health. The V call is TRBV10-3, the J call TRBJ2-5, with 8 bases identical to TRBD1. The CDR3 DNA reads as TGTGCCACCACAGGGGGGCAGGAGACCCAGTACTTC. Translation: CATTGGQETQYF.